This TCR beta chain was observed in a study of blood T cell repertoires in COVID-19. V shed 2 bases and J 0 bases; nucleotides not matched to a gene: 0. This CDR3 is built from 14 residues. Germline CDR1 KGHSH, CDR2 LQKENI. Using immunoSEQ multiplex PCR, the repertoire was profiled, and TCRdb retains in-frame clones only, with some absent. The table has 250,000 to 350,000 clones, over 75% seen once; the top ten hold approximately 7.8%. A remark on this clone: The same CDR3 arises from other DNA sequences in this sample as well.

The chain couples TRBV18 to TRBJ2-7, with TRBD1 matching 8 bases. This clonotype originated in a woman between 45 and 60 years old who had recovered from COVID-19. Sequencing was performed on peripheral blood. The CDR3 here is CASSPGQGSYEQYF. The CDR3 DNA reads TGTGCCAGCTCACCAGGACAGGGCTCCTACGAGCAGTACTTC.